Reported below is one T cell receptor beta chain. Per the original data handling: Estimation of nucleated cell counts relied on the amplification of reference gene primers. Clones were sequenced by immunoSEQ multiplex PCR, and TCRdb holds only the in-frame ones, with some missing. The DNA gave D and trimming, while V, J and clone size come from that table. The repertoire consists of around 97,000 clones, with 70% to 90% occurring once and the leading ten covering just over 3%. The CDR3 spans 16 residues. The germline V gene has CDR1 MGHRA and CDR2 YSYEKL. V dropped 0 bases and J dropped 7; count of bases not matched to a gene: 9. The data were taken from a study of blood T cell repertoires in COVID-19. Study overall: T cells, B-cell-depleted T cells, or PBMCs supplied cDNA or gDNA.

Sequenced: peripheral blood. The V and J genes are TRBV4-1 and TRBJ1-5; TRBD1 agrees at 7 bases. This TCR derives from a man aged 50 to 59 in a cohort sampled during active COVID-19. CDR3 region: CASSQEGRTGSQPQHF. CDR3 DNA: TGCGCCAGCAGCCAAGAGGGCAGGACAGGAAGCCAGCCCCAGCATTTT.